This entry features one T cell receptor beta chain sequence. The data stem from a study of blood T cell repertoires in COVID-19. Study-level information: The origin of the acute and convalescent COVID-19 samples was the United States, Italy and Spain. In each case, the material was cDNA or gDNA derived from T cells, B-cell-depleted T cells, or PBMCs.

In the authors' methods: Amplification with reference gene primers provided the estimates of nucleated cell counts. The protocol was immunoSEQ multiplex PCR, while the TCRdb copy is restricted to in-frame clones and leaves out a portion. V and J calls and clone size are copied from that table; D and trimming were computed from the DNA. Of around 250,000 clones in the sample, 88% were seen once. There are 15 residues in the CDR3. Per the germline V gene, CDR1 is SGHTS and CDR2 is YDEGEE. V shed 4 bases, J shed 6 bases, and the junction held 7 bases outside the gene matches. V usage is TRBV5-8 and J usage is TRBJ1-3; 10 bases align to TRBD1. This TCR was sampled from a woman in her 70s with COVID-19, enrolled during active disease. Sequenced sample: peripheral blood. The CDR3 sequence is CASSLRTGGANTIYF. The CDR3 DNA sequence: TGTGCCAGCAGCCTCAGGACAGGGGGGGCAAACACCATATATTTT. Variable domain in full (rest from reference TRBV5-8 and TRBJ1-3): EAGVTQSPTHLIKTRGQQATLRCSPISGHTSVYWYQQALGLGLQFLLWYDEGEERNRGNFPPRFSGRQFPNYSSELNVNALELEDSALYLCASSLRTGGANTIYFGEGSWLTVV.